Listed below are T cell receptor beta chains from one sample, sequenced in a study of CD4 T cells in relation to SARS-CoV-2 and coronaviruses. Their recognized antigens are unknown. TCRdb's table, derived via immunoSEQ multiplex PCR, lists solely in-frame clones and lacks some. Here the sample spans about 35,000 clones, 77% being singletons. The sequenced sample consisted of memory CD4+ T cells from PBMCs, cultured in vitro. These receptors all stem from an adult with COVID-19. Both conserved end residues are part of each CDR3. D genes are given only for firm matches. Clone size is not always given. Where it is, it says once, few, many or a class for expanded clones.

J gene: TRBJ1-5; D gene: -; V gene: TRBV4-1; clone size: -; CDR3 protein: CASSQNAQGYEQPQHF
J gene: TRBJ1-2; D gene: -; V gene: TRBV28; clone size: -; CDR3 protein: CASSLPPGSFGYTF
J gene: TRBJ2-1; D gene: TRBD2; V gene: TRBV10-3; clone size: -; CDR3 protein: CAITETSVNNEQFF
J gene: TRBJ2-2; D gene: -; V gene: TRBV4-1; clone size: -; CDR3 protein: CASSKQGRDTGELFF
J gene: TRBJ2-5; D gene: TRBD2; V gene: TRBV7-2; clone size: -; CDR3 protein: CASSGGPETQYF
J gene: TRBJ1-3; D gene: -; V gene: TRBV5-6; clone size: once; CDR3 protein: CASSPDGGLGNTIYF
J gene: TRBJ2-1; D gene: TRBD2; V gene: TRBV20-1; clone size: -; CDR3 protein: CSASSAGGPLNEQFF
J gene: TRBJ2-3; D gene: TRBD2; V gene: TRBV11-2; clone size: few; CDR3 protein: CASSSSPSGRALYTQYF
J gene: TRBJ1-1; D gene: -; V gene: TRBV11-2; clone size: few; CDR3 protein: CASSLASWTLNTEAFF
J gene: TRBJ1-3; D gene: -; V gene: TRBV5-6; clone size: -; CDR3 protein: CASSLQGSGNTIYF
J gene: TRBJ2-5; D gene: TRBD2; V gene: TRBV29-1; clone size: -; CDR3 protein: CSVVLGAGGETQYF
J gene: TRBJ2-4; D gene: -; V gene: TRBV19; clone size: once; CDR3 protein: CASSIQGVGKNIQYF
J gene: TRBJ2-1; D gene: -; V gene: TRBV7-6; clone size: -; CDR3 protein: CASSFGVGGYNEQFF
J gene: TRBJ2-7; D gene: -; V gene: TRBV6-5; clone size: few; CDR3 protein: CASQRANPSYEQYF
J gene: TRBJ2-7; D gene: -; V gene: TRBV21-1; clone size: once; CDR3 protein: CASSNSETRRDRDHEQYF
J gene: TRBJ2-2; D gene: -; V gene: TRBV5-5; clone size: -; CDR3 protein: CASSRLVRENTGELFF
J gene: TRBJ2-7; D gene: TRBD2; V gene: TRBV5-1; clone size: -; CDR3 protein: CASSLVLAGSREQYF
J gene: TRBJ2-7; D gene: -; V gene: TRBV28; clone size: few; CDR3 protein: CASSFSTGTVGHEQYF
J gene: TRBJ1-1; D gene: TRBD1; V gene: TRBV27; clone size: few; CDR3 protein: CASSPDRGTEAFF
J gene: TRBJ2-1; D gene: -; V gene: TRBV18; clone size: -; CDR3 protein: CASSLLGGGPHNEQFF
J gene: TRBJ2-7; D gene: -; V gene: TRBV10-3; clone size: few; CDR3 protein: CAISESSRPYEQYF
J gene: TRBJ2-7; D gene: -; V gene: TRBV12-3/TRBV12-4; clone size: -; CDR3 protein: CASSSNRAYEQYF
J gene: TRBJ2-7; D gene: -; V gene: TRBV19; clone size: -; CDR3 protein: CASSPGRFSEQYF
J gene: TRBJ2-7; D gene: -; V gene: TRBV2; clone size: few; CDR3 protein: CASSDLASNYEQYF
J gene: TRBJ2-7; D gene: -; V gene: TRBV7-8; clone size: -; CDR3 protein: CASSFFITGSYEQYF
J gene: TRBJ2-7; D gene: TRBD2; V gene: TRBV6-1; clone size: -; CDR3 protein: CASSEGASGSYEQYF
J gene: TRBJ1-5; D gene: -; V gene: TRBV28; clone size: few; CDR3 protein: CASRSATGNTVNQPQHF
J gene: TRBJ1-2; D gene: TRBD1; V gene: TRBV6-1; clone size: few; CDR3 protein: CASSEWDRGGYTF
J gene: TRBJ2-2; D gene: TRBD2; V gene: TRBV28; clone size: -; CDR3 protein: CASILAGGWTGELFF
J gene: TRBJ1-1; D gene: TRBD1; V gene: TRBV28; clone size: -; CDR3 protein: CASSLQGAPNSEAFF
J gene: TRBJ2-1; D gene: -; V gene: TRBV29-1; clone size: -; CDR3 protein: CSVYDGGNSYNEQFF
J gene: TRBJ2-1; D gene: -; V gene: TRBV9; clone size: -; CDR3 protein: CASSVRLGPYNEQFF
J gene: TRBJ2-2; D gene: TRBD2; V gene: TRBV4-1; clone size: -; CDR3 protein: CASSQRSGRSGTGELFF
J gene: TRBJ1-3; D gene: -; V gene: TRBV28; clone size: -; CDR3 protein: CASSLDEASGNTIYF